This T cell receptor beta chain was documented in a study of blood T cell repertoires in COVID-19. At the level of the study: Sites across the United States, Italy and Spain contributed samples from acute and convalescent COVID-19. The cDNA or gDNA used as material had been derived from T cells, B-cell-depleted T cells, or PBMCs.

Per the original methods: Reference gene primers were amplified, and this amplification served to estimate nucleated cell counts. Libraries were prepared by immunoSEQ multiplex PCR; TCRdb keeps only in-frame clonotypes and omits some of them. The V and J calls and clone size are taken from that table; D and trimming were inferred from the DNA. The sample carries about 300,000 clones, roughly 82% recorded once. CDR1 SGHRS and CDR2 YFSETQ come from the germline V gene. The CDR3 is 17 amino acids. J lost 6 bases, V lost 4 bases, and 15 bases had no gene match. This sequence was found in a woman aged 45-60 years with acute or convalescent COVID-19. The chain couples TRBV5-1 to TRBJ2-1; 8 nucleotides match TRBD2. The specimen sequenced was peripheral blood. CDR3 sequence: CASSRGGRERFANEQFF. The CDR3 nucleotides are TGCGCCAGCAGCCGGGGGGGCCGGGAGAGGTTTGCCAATGAGCAGTTCTTC.